The clone carrying this TCR beta chain was observed a handful of times. Antigen specificity is unknown. This record comes from a study of quantifying T cell responses using KT2 cells. Study details: TCR alpha and beta constant-region primers primed reverse transcription of RNA. Under optimum conditions, T4 ligation efficiency was estimated at more than 8.5%.

The cDNA 3' end received a ligated oligonucleotide with a UMI. The first PCR ran 4 to 5 cycles with an equimolar RC1.1 and RC1.2 beta primer mix. Each CDR3 protein is one row after TCRdb ran MiXCR on the UMI-ligation and nested PCR reads. The sample has tens of thousands of distinct CDR3 sequences; roughly 7.2% are singletons. From germline, CDR1 is LGHDT and CDR2 YNNKEL (reference sequence). This CDR3 region has 15 residues. Trimming at V came to 5 bases and at J to 5 bases, leaving 7 bases not matched to a gene. Known numbers of the T cell clone KT2 were added to PBMC. General study findings and limits: Detection of KT2 sequences held at the lowest tested level, about one cell per 100,000 PBMC. KT2 sequence counts showed saturation when very many KT2 cells were spiked in.

The sequenced material came from PBMCs spiked with cells of the T cell clone KT2. This receptor was identified in a human donor. This sequence joins TRBV3-1 and TRBJ2-2, with 8 bases lining up with TRBD1. CDR3 nucleotide sequence: TGTGCCAGCAGCTTCGGACAGGGCGGGACCGGGGAGCTGTTTTTT. The encoded protein is CASSFGQGGTGELFF.